This T cell receptor beta chain appears in the sequencing data of a study of OX40 agonist ivuxolimab in advanced cancers. Study summary: Three patients showed partial responses: one hepatocellular carcinoma and two cutaneous melanoma cases. Study-wide results and limits: Normalized T-cell clonal expansion was also low in some nonresponders. CD4+ and CD8+ blood T cells expanded clonally by week 6 at 0.1 to 3.0 mg/kg.

Clones were read by immunoSEQ multiplex PCR, and TCRdb kept only the in-frame ones, dropping some. The sample records tens of thousands of clones, over 80% being singletons. Comment on this clone: Its target is not known.

There are 13 residues in the CDR3. Per germline, CDR1 SGHVS and CDR2 FQNEAQ. V was clipped by 3 bases and J by 7 bases, with 7 bases between them. Source: CD4+ or CD8+ T cells sorted from blood, taken in a trial of the OX40 agonist ivuxolimab. This chain links TRBV7-8 with TRBJ1-6; maybe TRBD1 (5 bases). The source of this sequence is an adult with an advanced solid tumor such as melanoma, head and neck, liver or kidney cancer. CDR3 residues: CASSFGGNSPLHF. The CDR3 nucleotides are TGTGCCAGCAGCTTTGGGGGAAATTCACCCCTCCACTTT. Together with reference TRBV7-8 and TRBJ1-6, the CDR3 gives the full variable domain: GAGVSQSPRYKVAKRGQDVALRCDPISGHVSLFWYQQALGQGPEFLTYFQNEAQLDKSGLPSDRFFAERPEGSVSTLKIQRTQQEDSAVYLCASSFGGNSPLHFGNGTRLTVT.